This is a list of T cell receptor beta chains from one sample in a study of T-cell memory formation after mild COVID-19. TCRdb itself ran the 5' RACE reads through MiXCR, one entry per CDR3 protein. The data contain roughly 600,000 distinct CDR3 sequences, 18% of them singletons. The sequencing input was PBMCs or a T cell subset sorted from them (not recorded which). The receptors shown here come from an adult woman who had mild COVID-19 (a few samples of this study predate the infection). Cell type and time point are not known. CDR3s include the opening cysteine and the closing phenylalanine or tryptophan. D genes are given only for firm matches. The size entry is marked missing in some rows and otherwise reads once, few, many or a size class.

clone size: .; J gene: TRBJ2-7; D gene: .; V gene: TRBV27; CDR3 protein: CASSLSEGTEQYF; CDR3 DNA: TGTGCCAGCAGTTTATCGGAAGGGACCGAGCAGTACTTC
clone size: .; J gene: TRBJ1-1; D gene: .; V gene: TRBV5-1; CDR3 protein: CASRPLQGNPEAFF; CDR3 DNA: TGCGCCAGCAGACCTTTACAGGGAAACCCGGAAGCTTTCTTT
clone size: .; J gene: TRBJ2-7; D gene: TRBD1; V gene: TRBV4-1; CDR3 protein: CASSQGDSPSYEQYF; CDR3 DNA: TGCGCCAGCAGCCAAGGGGACAGTCCTTCCTACGAGCAGTACTTC
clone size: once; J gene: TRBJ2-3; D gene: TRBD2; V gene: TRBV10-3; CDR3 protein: CAISERGGITDTQYF; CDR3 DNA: TGTGCCATCAGTGAGCGGGGGGGGATCACAGATACGCAGTATTTT
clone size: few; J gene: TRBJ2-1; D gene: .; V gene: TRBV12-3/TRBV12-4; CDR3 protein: CASSFMVLTYNEQFF; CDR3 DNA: TGTGCCAGCAGTTTTATGGTGTTAACCTACAATGAGCAGTTCTTC
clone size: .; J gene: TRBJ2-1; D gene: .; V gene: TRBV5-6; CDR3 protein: CASSSDWNNEQFF; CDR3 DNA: TGTGCCAGCAGCTCGGACTGGAACAATGAGCAGTTCTTC
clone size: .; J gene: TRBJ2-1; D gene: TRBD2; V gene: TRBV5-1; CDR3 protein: CASSLGGTSGGDEQFF; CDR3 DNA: TGCGCCAGCAGCTTGGGTGGGACTAGCGGGGGCGATGAGCAGTTCTTC
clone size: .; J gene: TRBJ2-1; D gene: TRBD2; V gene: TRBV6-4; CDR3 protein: CARPGLDMYNEQFF; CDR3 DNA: TGTGCCAGACCGGGACTAGACATGTACAATGAGCAGTTCTTC
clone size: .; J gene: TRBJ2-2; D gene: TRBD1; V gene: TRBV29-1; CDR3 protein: CSAVTGRNTGELFF; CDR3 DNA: TGCAGCGCTGTGACAGGGCGTAACACCGGGGAGCTGTTTTTT
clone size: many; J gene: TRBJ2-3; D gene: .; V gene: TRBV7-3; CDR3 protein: CASSLNYQSTDTQYF; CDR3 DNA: TGTGCCAGCAGCTTAAACTACCAAAGCACAGATACGCAGTATTTT
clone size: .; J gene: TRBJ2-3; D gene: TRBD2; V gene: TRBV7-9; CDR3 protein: CASNFRAGFTDTQYF; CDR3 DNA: TGTGCCAGCAACTTCCGAGCGGGGTTCACAGATACGCAGTATTTT
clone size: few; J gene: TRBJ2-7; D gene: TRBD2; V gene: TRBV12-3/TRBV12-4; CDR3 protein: CASSPFRPGGVDEQYF; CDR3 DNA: TGTGCCAGCAGCCCATTCCGGCCGGGAGGGGTGGACGAGCAGTACTTC
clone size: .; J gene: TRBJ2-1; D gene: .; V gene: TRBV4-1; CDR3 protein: CASSNRGPSYNEQFF; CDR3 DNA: TGCGCCAGCAGCAACCGGGGACCGTCCTACAATGAGCAGTTCTTC
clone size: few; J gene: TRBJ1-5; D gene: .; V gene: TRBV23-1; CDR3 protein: CASRPSRGGGQPQHF; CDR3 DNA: TGCGCCAGCAGGCCCAGTAGGGGTGGAGGTCAGCCCCAGCATTTT
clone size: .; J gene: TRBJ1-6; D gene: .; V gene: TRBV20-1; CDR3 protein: CSAMSGNSPLHF; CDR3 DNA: TGCAGTGCTATGTCAGGGAATTCACCCCTCCACTTT
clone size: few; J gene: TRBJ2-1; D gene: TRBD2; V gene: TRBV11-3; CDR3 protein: CASSARLAGVNEQFF; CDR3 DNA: TGTGCCAGCAGCGCCCGACTAGCGGGGGTCAATGAGCAGTTCTTC
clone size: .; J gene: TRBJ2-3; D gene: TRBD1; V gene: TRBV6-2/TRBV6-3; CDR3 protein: CATTTGGMTDTQYF; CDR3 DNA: TGTGCCACCACGACAGGGGGCATGACAGATACGCAGTATTTT
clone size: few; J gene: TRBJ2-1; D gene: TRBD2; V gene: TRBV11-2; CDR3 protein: CASSYAAGVNEQFF; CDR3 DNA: TGTGCCAGCAGCTACGCGGCGGGGGTCAATGAGCAGTTCTTC
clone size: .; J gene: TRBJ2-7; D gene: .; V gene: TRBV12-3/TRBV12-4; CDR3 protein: CASSLGLTDYEQYF; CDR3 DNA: TGTGCCAGCAGTTTAGGACTAACGGACTACGAGCAGTACTTC
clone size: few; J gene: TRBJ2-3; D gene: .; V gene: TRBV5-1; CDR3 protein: CASSGLGGSQVHSTDTQYF; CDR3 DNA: TGCGCCAGCAGCGGCCTAGGAGGGAGTCAAGTGCATAGCACAGATACGCAGTATTTT
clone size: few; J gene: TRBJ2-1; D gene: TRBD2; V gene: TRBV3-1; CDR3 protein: CASSQRLAGGSYNEQFF; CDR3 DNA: TGTGCCAGCAGCCAAAGGCTGGCGGGGGGCTCCTACAATGAGCAGTTCTTC
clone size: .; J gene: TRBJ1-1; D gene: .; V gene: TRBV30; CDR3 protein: CAWSRAGGFGTEAFF; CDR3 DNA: TGTGCCTGGAGTAGGGCAGGCGGCTTTGGGACTGAAGCTTTCTTT
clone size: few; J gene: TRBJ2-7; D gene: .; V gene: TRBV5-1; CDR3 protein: CASAPPGPSYEQYF; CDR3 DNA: TGCGCCAGCGCCCCGCCCGGACCCTCCTACGAGCAGTACTTC
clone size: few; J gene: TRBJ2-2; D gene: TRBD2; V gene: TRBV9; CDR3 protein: CASSASTSGGASGELFF; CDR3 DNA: TGTGCCAGCAGCGCCTCTACTAGCGGGGGGGCATCCGGGGAGCTGTTTTTT
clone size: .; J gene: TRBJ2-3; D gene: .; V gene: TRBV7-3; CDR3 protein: CASSSSSLNTQYF; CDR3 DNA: TGTGCCAGCAGCTCATCCTCTCTAAATACGCAGTATTTT
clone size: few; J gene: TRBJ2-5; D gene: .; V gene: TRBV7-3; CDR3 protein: CAVPWIEETQYF; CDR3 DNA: TGTGCCGTACCCTGGATTGAAGAGACCCAGTACTTC
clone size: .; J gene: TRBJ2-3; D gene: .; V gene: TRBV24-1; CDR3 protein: CATSDLEDTQYF; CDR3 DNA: TGTGCCACCAGTGATTTGGAAGATACGCAGTATTTT
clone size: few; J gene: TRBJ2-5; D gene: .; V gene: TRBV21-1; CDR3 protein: CASSSSARISFQETQYF; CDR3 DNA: TGTGCCAGCAGTTCTTCAGCAAGGATATCGTTCCAAGAGACCCAGTACTTC
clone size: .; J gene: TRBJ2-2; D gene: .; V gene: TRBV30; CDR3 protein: CAWSLTSTGELFF; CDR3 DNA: TGTGCCTGGAGTCTCACGAGCACCGGGGAGCTGTTTTTT
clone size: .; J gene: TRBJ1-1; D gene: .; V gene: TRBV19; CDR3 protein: CASMQGKNTEAFF; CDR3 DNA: TGTGCCAGTATGCAAGGGAAGAACACTGAAGCTTTCTTT
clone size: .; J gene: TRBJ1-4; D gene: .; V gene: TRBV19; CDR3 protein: CASSRTPGAWEKLFF; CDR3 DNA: TGTGCCAGTAGCCGAACCCCAGGGGCATGGGAAAAACTGTTTTTT
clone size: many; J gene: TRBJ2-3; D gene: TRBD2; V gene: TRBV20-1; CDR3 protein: CSARTEAGVWDTQYF; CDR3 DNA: TGCAGTGCTAGAACCGAAGCGGGAGTTTGGGATACGCAGTATTTT
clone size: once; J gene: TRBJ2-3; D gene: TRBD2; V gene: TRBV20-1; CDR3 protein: CSAGLAGGPGDTQYF; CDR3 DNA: TGCAGTGCCGGACTAGCGGGAGGGCCCGGGGATACGCAGTATTTT
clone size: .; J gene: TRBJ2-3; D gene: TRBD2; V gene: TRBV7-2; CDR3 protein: CASSKRGLGPDTQYF; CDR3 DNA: TGTGCCAGCAGCAAGCGGGGGTTGGGCCCAGATACGCAGTATTTT
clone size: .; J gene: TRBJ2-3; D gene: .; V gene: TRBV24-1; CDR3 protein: CATSDNPSSTDTQYF; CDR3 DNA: TGTGCCACCAGTGATAACCCTTCTAGCACAGATACGCAGTATTTT
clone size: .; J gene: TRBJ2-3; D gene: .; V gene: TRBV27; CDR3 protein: CASTSNDRTDTQYF; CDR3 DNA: TGTGCCAGCACCTCCAACGATCGCACAGATACGCAGTATTTT
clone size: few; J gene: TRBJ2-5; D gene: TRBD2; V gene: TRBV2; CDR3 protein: CARRIPGGGWETQYF; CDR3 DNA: TGTGCCAGGCGAATCCCGGGGGGGGGCTGGGAGACCCAGTACTTC